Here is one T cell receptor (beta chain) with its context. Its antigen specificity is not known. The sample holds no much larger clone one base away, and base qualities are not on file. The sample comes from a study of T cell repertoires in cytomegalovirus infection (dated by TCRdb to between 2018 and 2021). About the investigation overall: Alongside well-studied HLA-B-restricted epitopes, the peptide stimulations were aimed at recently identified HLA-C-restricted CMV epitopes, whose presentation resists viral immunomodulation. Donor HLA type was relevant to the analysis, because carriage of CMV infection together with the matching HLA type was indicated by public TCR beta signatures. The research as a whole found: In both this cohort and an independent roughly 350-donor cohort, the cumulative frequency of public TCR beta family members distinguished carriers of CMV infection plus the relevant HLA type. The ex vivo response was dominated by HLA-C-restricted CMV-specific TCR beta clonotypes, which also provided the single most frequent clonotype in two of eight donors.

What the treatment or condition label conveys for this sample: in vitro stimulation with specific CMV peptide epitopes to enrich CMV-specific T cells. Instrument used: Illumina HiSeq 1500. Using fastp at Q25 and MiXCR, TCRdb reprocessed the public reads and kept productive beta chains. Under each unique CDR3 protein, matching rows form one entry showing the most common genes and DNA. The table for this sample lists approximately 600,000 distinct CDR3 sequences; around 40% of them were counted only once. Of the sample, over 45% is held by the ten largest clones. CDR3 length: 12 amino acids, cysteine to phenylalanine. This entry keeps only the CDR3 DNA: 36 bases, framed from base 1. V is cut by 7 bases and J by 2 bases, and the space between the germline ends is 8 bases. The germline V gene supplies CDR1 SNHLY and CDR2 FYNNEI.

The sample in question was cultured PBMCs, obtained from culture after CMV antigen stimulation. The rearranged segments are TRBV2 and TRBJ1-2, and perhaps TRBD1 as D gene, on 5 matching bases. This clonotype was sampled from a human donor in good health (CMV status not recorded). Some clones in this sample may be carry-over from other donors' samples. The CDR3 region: CASTRDNYGYTF. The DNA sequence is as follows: TGTGCCAGCACTAGGGACAACTATGGCTACACCTTC.